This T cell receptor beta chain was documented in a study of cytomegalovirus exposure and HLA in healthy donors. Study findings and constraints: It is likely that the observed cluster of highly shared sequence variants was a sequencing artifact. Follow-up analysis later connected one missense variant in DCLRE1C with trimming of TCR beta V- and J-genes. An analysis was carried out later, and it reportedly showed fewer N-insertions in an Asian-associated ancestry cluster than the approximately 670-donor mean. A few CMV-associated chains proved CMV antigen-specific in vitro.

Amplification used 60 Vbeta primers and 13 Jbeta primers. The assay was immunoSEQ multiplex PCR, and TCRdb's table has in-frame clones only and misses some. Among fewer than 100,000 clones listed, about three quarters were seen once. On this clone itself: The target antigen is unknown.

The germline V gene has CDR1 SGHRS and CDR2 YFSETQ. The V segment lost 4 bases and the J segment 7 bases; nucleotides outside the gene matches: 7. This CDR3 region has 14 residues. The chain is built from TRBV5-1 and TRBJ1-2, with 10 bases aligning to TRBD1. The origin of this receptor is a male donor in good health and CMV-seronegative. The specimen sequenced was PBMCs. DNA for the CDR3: TGCGCCAGCAGCGGGGGACAGGGGATCAGTGGCTACACCTTC. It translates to CASSGGQGISGYTF.